This entry lists 28 T cell receptor beta chains sequenced from one sample in a study of cytomegalovirus exposure and HLA in healthy donors. Both 60 Vbeta primers and 13 Jbeta primers went into the PCR. Repertoires were generated with immunoSEQ multiplex PCR, while TCRdb's copy carries only in-frame clones and drops some. The table shows 120,000 or so clones, with 80% occurring only once. The sequencing input was PBMCs. Receptors originate from a human donor in good health.

The chain is built from TRBV18 and TRBJ1-1, with D possibly being TRBD1 (6 bases). Trimming cost V 3 bases and J 1 base, with 12 bases left between them. This CDR3 has 15 residues. From germline, CDR1 is KGHSH and CDR2 LQKENI. The DNA of the CDR3 is TGTGCCAGCTCACCCCAGGACAGCCCGAACACTGAAGCTTTCTTT. Translating gives CASSPQDSPNTEAFF.

This clone occurred a few times. The chain joins TRBV7-2 to TRBJ1-4; D is possibly TRBD1 (6 bases). This CDR3 contains 12 residues. CDR1 is SGHTA, CDR2 FQGNSA, per germline. V shed 11 bases and J shed 5 bases, with 12 bases lying between them. This CDR3 is CAGSGANEKLFF. CDR3 DNA: TGTGCCGGCTCAGGGGCAAATGAAAAACTGTTTTTT. Combining the CDR3 with reference TRBV7-2 and TRBJ1-4 gives the whole variable domain GAGVSQSPSNKVTEKGKDVELRCDPISGHTALYWYRQSLGQGLEFLIYFQGNSAPDKSGLPSDRFSAERTGGSVSTLTIQRTQQEDSAVYLCAGSGANEKLFFGSGTQLSVL.

The gene calls are TRBV5-4 and TRBJ2-3, with 12 bases identical to TRBD1. The J segment lost 5 bases and the V segment lost 2 bases, leaving 3 bases of the junction unmatched. CDR3 length equals 15 residues. Germline V gene lookup returns CDR1 SGHNT and CDR2 YYREEE (reference sequence). The CDR3 DNA reads as TGTGCCAGCAGCTTTAGGGACAGGGGGCAAGATACGCAGTATTTT. It translates to CASSFRDRGQDTQYF.

This chain uses TRBV21-1 with TRBJ1-2. TRBV21-1 represents a pseudogene. This CDR3 region has 11 residues. The CDR3 DNA follows: TGTGCCAGCATTCGGCGGCGAGGCTACACCTTC. It yields the protein CASIRRRGYTF.

The V call is TRBV27, the J call TRBJ1-1; TRBD1 might be the D (6 bases). V was clipped by 4 bases and J by 4 bases, with 13 bases between them. The length of the CDR3 is 14 residues. Looked up from germline, CDR1 is MNHEY and CDR2 is SMNVEV (reference sequence). The chain's CDR3 is CASSSQGWGTEAFF. DNA of the CDR3: TGTGCCAGCAGTTCACAGGGCTGGGGCACTGAAGCTTTCTTT.

Written as DNA, the CDR3 is TGTGCCAGCAGTTACCTAGCGGGGAACTACGAGCAGTACTTC. This gives the protein CASSYLAGNYEQYF. The genes are TRBV6-5 and TRBJ2-7; TRBD2 aligns across 9 bases. V shed 2 bases, J shed 3 bases, and the junction held 2 bases outside the gene matches. Germline CDR1 reads MNHEY; CDR2 reads SVGAGI. The CDR3 contains 14 residues.

This clone has more than one count but fewer than ten. This chain joins TRBV7-9 and TRBJ2-7, with D tentatively TRBD1 (6 bases). Germline CDR1 is SEHNR and CDR2 is FQNEAQ (reference sequence). The germline V and J ends were trimmed by 5 bases and 3 bases, with 17 bases remaining between them. The CDR3 consists of 15 residues. CDR3 amino acids: CASSLGQTSIYEQYF. The CDR3 nucleotides read TGTGCCAGCAGCCTCGGACAGACAAGTATCTACGAGCAGTACTTC.

This clone was seen more than once but under ten times. The chain has TRBV5-6 and TRBJ1-2; D gene unclear. The CDR3 totals 14 residues. Germline V gene data show CDR1 as SGHDT and CDR2 as YYEEEE. Trimming shortened V by 4 bases and J by 0 bases, and 10 bases separated the two germline ends. Written as DNA, the CDR3 is TGTGCCAGCAGCCCTGGTGGCACTAACTATGGCTACACCTTC. Protein sequence: CASSPGGTNYGYTF.

The chain is built from TRBV29-1 and TRBJ2-5; TRBD2 matches 14 bases. The DNA end favors TRBJ2-7, so the J call may be wrong. Per germline, CDR1 SQVTM and CDR2 ANQGSEA. This CDR3 is built from 15 residues. The CDR3 bases are TGCAGCGTTACCGGGACTAGCGGGGGCTACTACGAGCAGTACTTC. Amino acid sequence: CSVTGTSGGYYEQYF.

This sequence joins TRBV9 and TRBJ1-2; 9 bases are a match to TRBD1. The CDR3 length is 14 residues. CDR1 is SGDLS, CDR2 YYNGEE, per germline. Unmatched junction bases numbered 4, after V lost 2 bases and J lost 5 bases. This chain's CDR3 is CASSVGQGSYGYTF. Here the CDR3 DNA reads TGTGCCAGCAGCGTTGGACAGGGGAGTTATGGCTACACCTTC.

The chain combines TRBV18 with TRBJ1-6, with D uncertain. The germline V gene encodes CDR1 KGHSH and CDR2 LQKENI. V shed 9 bases and J shed 10 bases, with 16 bases lying between them. The CDR3 consists of 13 residues. The DNA for the CDR3 is TGTGCCAGTCGACTTACCCGGGTCTCACCCCTCCACTTT. Its protein product is CASRLTRVSPLHF.

This clone was counted a few times. This rearrangement joins TRBV7-9 to TRBJ1-1; D is unclear. The length of the CDR3 is 13 residues. V lost 5 bases, J lost 3 bases, and 10 bases lay in between. Germline-derived CDR1 and CDR2 are SEHNR and FQNEAQ (reference sequence). CDR3 protein: CASSHNGDTEAFF. Here the CDR3 DNA reads TGTGCCAGCAGCCACAACGGGGACACTGAAGCTTTCTTT.

V is TRBV28 and J is TRBJ2-2; D perhaps matches TRBD1 (5 bases). The V and J ends lost 2 bases and 4 bases respectively, with 8 bases between them. Germline V CDR1 and CDR2: MDHEN, SYDVKM. The CDR3 is 14 residues long. The CDR3 is CASSLRGGTGELFF. CDR3 DNA: TGTGCCAGCAGTTTAAGGGGCGGCACCGGGGAGCTGTTTTTT.

This clone has just one count. The gene calls are TRBV9 and TRBJ2-5; 8 bases are shared with TRBD2. With 2 bases clipped from V and 5 bases from J, the junction kept 8 bases outside the gene matches. The CDR3 totals 15 residues. Per germline, CDR1 SGDLS and CDR2 YYNGEE. CDR3 loop: CASSVAGGRLETQYF. Written as DNA, the CDR3 is TGTGCCAGCAGCGTCGCGGGGGGACGTTTGGAGACCCAGTACTTC.

V is TRBV7-9 and J is TRBJ1-1; a weak D match, TRBD1 (6 bases). CDR3 size: 17 residues. V was pared by 5 bases and J by 1 base, with 20 bases between. Germline V CDR1 and CDR2: SEHNR, FQNEAQ (reference sequence). CDR3 nucleotides: TGTGCCAGCAGCCCAACAGTAGGGGGACGGGGGAACACTGAAGCTTTCTTT. It specifies CASSPTVGGRGNTEAFF.

The rearrangement joins TRBV20-1 to TRBJ2-3; 9 bases line up with TRBD1. CDR1 and CDR2 (germline): DFQATT, SNEGSKA (reference sequence). The CDR3 is made up of 11 amino acids. J lost 10 bases, V lost 6 bases, and 5 bases had no gene match. This CDR3 is CSAGTGGSQYF. CDR3 nucleotides: TGCAGTGCGGGCACAGGGGGCTCGCAGTATTTT.

The chain joins TRBV2 to TRBJ1-6, with D possibly TRBD1 on 5 matching bases. CDR3 length equals 14 residues. CDR1 is SNHLY and CDR2 is FYNNEI in the germline V gene. The ends were cut back, 7 bases at V and 8 bases at J, with 15 bases in the middle. The CDR3 coding sequence is TGTGCCAGCAATCGGGGGGGTGTTGATTCACCCCTCCACTTT. Protein: CASNRGGVDSPLHF.

The gene calls are TRBV5-1 and TRBJ1-2; D possibly corresponds to TRBD1 (6 bases). Trimming stripped 3 bases from V and 8 bases from J, with 20 bases between. This CDR3 is 15 amino acids long. CDR1 and CDR2 from the germline V gene are SGHRS and YFSETQ. The CDR3 region has the DNA TGCGCCAGCAGCTCGAAACAGGGAACGAGGAGCGGCTACACCTTC. This translates into CASSSKQGTRSGYTF.

The chain joins TRBV10-2 to TRBJ1-5; unclear D gene. In germline, CDR1 is WSHSY, CDR2 SAAADI. The V gene lost 8 bases and the J gene lost 0 bases, with 11 bases spanning the gap. This CDR3 has 14 amino acids. The CDR3 region is CASGENYSNQPQHF. CDR3 DNA sequence: TGCGCCAGCGGGGAGAATTATAGCAATCAGCCCCAGCATTTT.

This clone turned up a few times. The chain is built from TRBV6-6 and TRBJ1-2; weak D call: TRBD1 (6 bases). Trimming removed 8 bases from V and 5 bases from J, with 21 bases in between. The CDR3 is 15 amino acids. Germline-derived CDR1 and CDR2 are MNHNY and SVGAGI (reference sequence). The CDR3: CASGTGKNLGYGYTF. The CDR3 bases are TGTGCCAGCGGAACAGGGAAAAATCTTGGATATGGCTACACCTTC.

The V and J genes are TRBV28 and TRBJ2-7, with 7 nucleotides matching TRBD2. Unmatched junction bases numbered 14, after V lost 3 bases and J lost 6 bases. The CDR3 has 16 residues. Germline V CDR1 and CDR2: MDHEN, SYDVKM. The CDR3 nucleotides are TGTGCCAGCAGTTTGGGTAGCGGGTACTCCTTAACCGAGCAGTACTTC. This encodes CASSLGSGYSLTEQYF.

This clone occurred a few times. The chain joins TRBV11-3 to TRBJ1-1; the D is unclear. Trimming stripped 3 bases from V and 4 bases from J, with 9 bases between. This CDR3 region has 13 residues. CDR1 is SGHNT and CDR2 is YENEEA in the germline V gene. CDR3 amino acids: CASSFLVTTEAFF. CDR3 DNA: TGTGCCAGCAGCTTTTTAGTCACCACTGAAGCTTTCTTT. Full variable domain (outside the CDR3, taken from reference TRBV11-3 and TRBJ1-1): EAGVVQSPRYKIIEKKQPVAFWCNPISGHNTLYWYLQNLGQGPELLIRYENEEAVDDSQLPKDRFSAERLKGVDSTLKIQPAELGDSAVYLCASSFLVTTEAFFGQGTRLTVV.

This clone appeared a single time. The rearrangement joins TRBV14 to TRBJ1-1; D gene uncertain. Deletions cut 1 base from V and 5 bases from J, with 2 bases between. In germline, CDR1 is SGHDN, CDR2 FVKESK. This CDR3 has 11 amino acids. The DNA for the CDR3 is TGTGCCAGCAGCCAAGCTACTGAAGCTTTCTTT. As protein: CASSQATEAFF.

This chain uses TRBV11-2 with TRBJ2-7; 10 positions agree with TRBD1. CDR1 SGHAT and CDR2 FQNNGV come from the germline V gene. There are 15 residues in the CDR3. With 5 bases clipped from V and 3 bases from J, the junction kept 7 bases outside the gene matches. CDR3 sequence reads: CASSATGTGVYEQYF. DNA of the CDR3: TGTGCCAGCAGCGCAACCGGGACAGGGGTCTACGAGCAGTACTTC.

In the case of this clone: The junction departs from germline at one end; a sequencing error may be responsible. The V call is TRBV2, the J call TRBJ1-4, with D possibly matching TRBD1 (5 bases). The CDR3 spans 13 residues. The germline gives CDR1 SNHLY, CDR2 FYNNEI. DNA for the CDR3: TGTGCCAGCAGTGAGTCTGTTCAGGGAAAACTGTCTTTT. This codes for CASSESVQGKLSF.

The V gene is TRBV6-5, the J gene TRBJ1-1; 7 bases are a match to TRBD1. J lost 9 bases, V lost 7 bases, and 11 bases had no gene match. In germline, CDR1 is MNHEY, CDR2 SVGAGI. This CDR3 is built from 13 residues. The CDR3 coding sequence is TGTGCCAGCACCCAACTTGGGACAGAGAAAGCTTTCTTT. It yields the protein CASTQLGTEKAFF.

This clone was detected only a few times. The rearrangement uses TRBV18 and TRBJ1-1; tentatively, D is TRBD1 (6 bases). Germline lookup yields CDR1 KGHSH and CDR2 LQKENI. The CDR3 has 14 amino acids. V lost 3 bases and J lost 3, with 11 bases in between. The DNA of the CDR3 is TGTGCCAGCTCACCCTACAGGGAGTACACTGAAGCTTTCTTT. Its translation: CASSPYREYTEAFF.

This clone was seen a single time. The CDR3: CASSLIWGTQSGRNEQFF. The CDR3 DNA follows: TGTGCCAGCAGCTTAATCTGGGGGACTCAATCGGGGAGGAATGAGCAGTTCTTC. J is TRBJ2-1 and V is TRBV7-4; D may be TRBD2 (6 bases). CDR1 is SGHVT, CDR2 SQSDAQ, per germline. Trimming removed 2 bases at V and 7 bases at J, with 24 bases between. The CDR3 is 18 residues long. The full variable domain, in which reference TRBV7-4 and TRBJ2-1 provide the parts outside the CDR3, is GAGVSQSPRYKVAKRGRDVALRCDSISGHVTLYWYRQTLGQGSEVLTYSQSDAQRDKSGRPSGRFSAERPERSVSTLKIQRTEQGDSAVYLCASSLIWGTQSGRNEQFFGPGTRLTVL.